This T cell receptor (beta chain) was obtained from a study of OX40 agonist ivuxolimab in advanced cancers. On the study more broadly: Patients were dosed intravenously with ivuxolimab at 0.01 to 10 mg/kg every 2 weeks.

After removal of 3 bases from V and 2 bases from J, the junction contained 8 bases not matched to a gene. Per the germline V gene, CDR1 is MGHRA and CDR2 is YSYEKL. This CDR3 is built from 16 residues. TCRdb keeps only in-frame clones here, not all; method: immunoSEQ multiplex PCR. Of tens of thousands of clones listed, over 75% were seen once; the top ten hold 30% to 35%. This clone was seen once. The source of this sequence is an adult with an advanced solid tumor such as melanoma, head and neck, liver or kidney cancer. The V and J genes are TRBV4-1 and TRBJ2-7; 9 bases line up with TRBD2. The sample consisted of CD4+ or CD8+ T cells sorted from blood, taken in a trial of the OX40 agonist ivuxolimab. CDR3: CASSQPGTSLTYEQYF. The CDR3 coding sequence is TGCGCCAGCAGCCAGCCCGGGACTAGCCTTACCTACGAGCAGTACTTC.